This TCR beta chain was profiled in a study of shared clonotypes between healthy human individuals. Overall study results and limits: Only blood underwent sampling, and tissue repertoires likely differ. Larger estimated richness was generally seen in naive subsets than in memory subsets. The donor pool, a small one, limited the genetic and exposure-history diversity represented.

Turning to this clone: The antigen is unknown.

The length of the CDR3 is 14 residues. V shed 7 bases and J shed 6 bases, with 19 bases lying between them. Germline CDR1 and CDR2: SGHRS and YFSETQ. Naive CD8 cells, CD45RO-negative and positively selected for CCR7, excluded terminally differentiated effector memory CD45RA+ cells. All donors were healthy HIV-negative adults lacking recent acute infections or vaccinations. Sequencing was performed with immunoSEQ multiplex PCR; in TCRdb, only in-frame clones are kept and a portion is missing. The sample shows about 2 million clones, roughly 94% of them seen only once. The rearrangement links TRBV5-1 to TRBJ1-2; D ambiguous. Sample: naive CD8+ T cells sorted from blood. This receptor was taken from a man aged 18-30 years in good health. In DNA, the CDR3 is TGCGCCAGCCGCGCTGGACCTTCAGGCCATGGCTACACCTTC. It translates to CASRAGPSGHGYTF.